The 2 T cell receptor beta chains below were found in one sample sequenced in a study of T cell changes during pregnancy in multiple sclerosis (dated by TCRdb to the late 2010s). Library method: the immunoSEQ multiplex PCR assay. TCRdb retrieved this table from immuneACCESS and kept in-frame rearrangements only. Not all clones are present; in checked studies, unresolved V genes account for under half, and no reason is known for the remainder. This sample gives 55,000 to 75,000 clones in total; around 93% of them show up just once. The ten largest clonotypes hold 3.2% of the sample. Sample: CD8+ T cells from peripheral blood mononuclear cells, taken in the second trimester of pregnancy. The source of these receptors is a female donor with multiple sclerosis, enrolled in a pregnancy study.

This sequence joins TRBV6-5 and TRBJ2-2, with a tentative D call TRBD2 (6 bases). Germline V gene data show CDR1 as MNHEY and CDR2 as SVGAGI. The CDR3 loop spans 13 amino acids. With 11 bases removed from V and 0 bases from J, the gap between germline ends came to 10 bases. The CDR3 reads CAAGGSNTGELFF. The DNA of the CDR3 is TGTGCCGCCGGAGGGTCGAACACCGGGGAGCTGTTTTTT.

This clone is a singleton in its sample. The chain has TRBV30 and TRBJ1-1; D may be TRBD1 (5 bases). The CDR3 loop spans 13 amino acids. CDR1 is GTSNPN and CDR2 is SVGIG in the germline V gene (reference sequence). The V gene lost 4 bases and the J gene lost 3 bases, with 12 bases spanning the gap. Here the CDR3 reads CAWNPQGYTEAFF. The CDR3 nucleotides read TGTGCCTGGAACCCCCAGGGCTACACTGAAGCTTTCTTT.